This TCR beta chain was retrieved from a study of blood T cell repertoires in COVID-19 (dated by TCRdb to 2018 to 2020). Broadly, across the study: Samples covering the acute and convalescent phases of COVID-19 were provided by collaborators in the United States, Italy and Spain. The material from the prospective study consisted of cDNA or gDNA derived from T cells, B-cell-depleted T cells, or PBMCs. The dataset comprised deeply sampled blood TCRbeta repertoires from subjects exposed to, actively infected with, or recovered from COVID-19. The repertoires were made available in a free public database intended to serve as a resource for research on the immune response to SARS-CoV-2. Samples came from the ongoing ImmuneRACE study (first 160 participants) plus 1,254 subjects from 6 global collaborators. A de-identified subject ID, COVID-19 status, age in years and sex were almost always included in the sample metadata. HLA class I and class II types, where available, came from metadata supplied by the sample provider rather than from assay-based typing.

Participants in the prospective study were enrolled through a virtual design, were aged about 18 to 89 years, and lived in roughly 24 United States geographic areas. In the prospective study, cohorts were assigned on the basis of participant-reported clinical history obtained from a screening survey and a study questionnaire. Recovered participants in ImmuneRACE Cohort 3 were defined as having two consecutive negative NP/OP PCR tests, clearance from a healthcare professional, or resolution of symptoms. In the prospective study, mobile phlebotomists collected whole blood, serum and a nasopharyngeal or oropharyngeal swab from each participant. Prospective study participants could optionally give additional blood draws and questionnaires over an approximately two-month period. Before DNA extraction, prospective study blood samples were shipped either frozen or at room temperature. CDR1 and CDR2 are drawn from the germline V gene: LGHNA, YNFKEQ. From the cysteine up to the phenylalanine, the CDR3 has a length of 16 residues. CDR3 DNA is the only sequence kept; it has 48 bases, read in frame from the first base. From V the trimming removes 3 bases and from J it removes 3 bases, while the gene matches leave 4 bases of the junction unaccounted for.

Concerning this clone: Its antigen specificity is not known. Base quality data are lacking; no much larger clone is found one base away.

Overall study outcomes, separate from this receptor: Clinical and demographic metadata were provided uncurated, with the amount varying by source and participant.

The immunoSEQ Assay, a bias-controlled multiplex PCR, was used to amplify TCRbeta CDR3 regions from genomic DNA. From the authors' description of their analysis: Nucleated cell counts per sample were estimated from amplification of reference gene primers within the assay. Sequence reads were collapsed and filtered to measure the absolute abundance of every unique TCRbeta CDR3 rearrangement. For each sample, productive Simpson clonality was calculated as the square root of Simpson's diversity index over productive rearrangements. Entries here come from immuneACCESS through TCRdb and include only in-frame sequences with V and J called. Some clones fail to appear in such tables; in the studies checked, an unresolved V gene covers under half of the shortfall, and the cause of the remainder is unknown. V, J and clone size derive from that table, while D and trimming were established from the DNA sequence. In this sample the table shows approximately 350,000 clones, roughly nine tenths of which occur a single time. The top ten clones comprise 3% of the sample.

The sample was PBMCs or T cells enriched from blood (not recorded which). The sequence links TRBV4-2 to TRBJ2-6; the junction holds 8 bases that match TRBD2. This clonotype was sampled from a woman in her 30s who had recovered from COVID-19. The DNA sequence is TGTGCCAGCAGCCAGGAAACTAGCGGTGGGGCCAACGTCCTGACTTTC. Its translation reads: CASSQETSGGANVLTF.